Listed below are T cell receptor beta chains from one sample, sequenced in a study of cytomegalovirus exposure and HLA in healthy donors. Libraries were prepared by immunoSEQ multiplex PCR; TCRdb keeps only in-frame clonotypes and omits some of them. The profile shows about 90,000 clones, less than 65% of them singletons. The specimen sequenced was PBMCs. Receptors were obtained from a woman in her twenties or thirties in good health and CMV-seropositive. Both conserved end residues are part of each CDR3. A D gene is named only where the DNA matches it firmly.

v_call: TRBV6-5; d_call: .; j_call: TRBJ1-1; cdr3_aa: CASRFQVGNTEAFF
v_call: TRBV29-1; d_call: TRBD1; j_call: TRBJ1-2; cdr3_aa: CSVEQTGVGYTF
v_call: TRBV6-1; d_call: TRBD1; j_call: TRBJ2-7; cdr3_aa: CASSEGGWTGGEQYF
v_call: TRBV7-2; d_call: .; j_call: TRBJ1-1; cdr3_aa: CASSSSIEAFF
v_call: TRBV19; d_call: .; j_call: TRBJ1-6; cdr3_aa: CASSIPGGSSPLHF
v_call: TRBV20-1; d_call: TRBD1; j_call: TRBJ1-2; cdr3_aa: CSAYRGGYTF
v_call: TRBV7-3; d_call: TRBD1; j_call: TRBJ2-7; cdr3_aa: CASSSPDRREQYF
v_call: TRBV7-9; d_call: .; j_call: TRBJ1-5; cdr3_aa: CASSLGGGNQPQHF
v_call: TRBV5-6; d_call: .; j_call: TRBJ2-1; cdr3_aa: CASSQGQGSYFF
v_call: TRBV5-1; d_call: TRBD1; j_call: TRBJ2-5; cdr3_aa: CASSSGQGRETQYF
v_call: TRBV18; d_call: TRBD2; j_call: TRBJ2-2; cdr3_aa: CASGSGTSGTGELFF
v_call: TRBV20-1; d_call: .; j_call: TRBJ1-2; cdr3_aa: CSIWRDFYTF
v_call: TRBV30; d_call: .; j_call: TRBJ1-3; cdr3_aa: CAWTPVPVPGNTIYF
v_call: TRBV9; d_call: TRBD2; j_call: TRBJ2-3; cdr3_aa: CASSSGGALEDTQYF
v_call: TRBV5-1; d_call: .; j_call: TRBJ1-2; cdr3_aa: CASNPDSNYGYTF
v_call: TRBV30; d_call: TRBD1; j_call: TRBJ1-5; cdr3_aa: CAWSKGQGALNQPQHF
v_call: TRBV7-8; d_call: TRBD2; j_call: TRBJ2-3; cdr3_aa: CASSLGPSGEPDTQYF